This T cell receptor beta chain was sequenced for a study of blood T cell repertoires in COVID-19. The overall study: The United States, Italy and Spain provided the acute and convalescent COVID-19 samples. T cells, B-cell-depleted T cells, or PBMCs supplied cDNA or gDNA.

Shortly before study entry, within 2 weeks, exposed participants had met a COVID-19 case. The CDR3 covers 14 residues. Deletions cut 2 bases from V and 7 bases from J, with 12 bases between. Germline assignment: CDR1 MNHEY and CDR2 SVGEGT. Methods used by the authors: Amplification of reference gene primers was used by the study to estimate nucleated cell counts. TCRdb's table, derived via immunoSEQ multiplex PCR, lists solely in-frame clones and lacks some. That table furnishes V, J and clone size, whereas the DNA furnished D and trimming. The table records fewer than 250,000 clones, 80% to 90% of them present only once.

This chain joins TRBV6-2 or TRBV6-3 and TRBJ1-5, with D possibly TRBD1 on 6 matching bases. The sequence derives from a woman aged 45-65 years who had been exposed to COVID-19. Sequencing used PBMCs or T cells enriched from blood (not recorded which). As DNA, the CDR3 is TGTGCCAGCAGTTACGCAGGGGCTAAACAGCCCCAGCATTTT. It is translated as CASSYAGAKQPQHF.